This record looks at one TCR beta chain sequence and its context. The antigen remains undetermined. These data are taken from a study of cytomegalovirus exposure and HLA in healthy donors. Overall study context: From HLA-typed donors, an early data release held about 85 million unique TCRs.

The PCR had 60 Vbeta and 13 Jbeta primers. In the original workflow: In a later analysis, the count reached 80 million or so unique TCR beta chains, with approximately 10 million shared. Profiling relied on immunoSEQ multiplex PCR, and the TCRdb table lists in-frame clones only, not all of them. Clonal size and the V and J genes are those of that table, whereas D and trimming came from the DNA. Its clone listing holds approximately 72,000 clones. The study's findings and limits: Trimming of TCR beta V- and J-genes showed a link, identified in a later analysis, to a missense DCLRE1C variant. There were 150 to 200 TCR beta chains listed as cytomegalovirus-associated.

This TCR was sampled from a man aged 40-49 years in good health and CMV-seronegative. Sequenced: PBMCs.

The CDR3 region has the DNA TGTGCCAGCAGCTTAGATCGGGGGAGGAGCTCCTACGAGCAGTACTTC. It is translated as CASSLDRGRSSYEQYF. The chain combines TRBV7-9 with TRBJ2-7; a possible D gene is TRBD2 (6 bases). Germline loops: CDR1 SEHNR, CDR2 FQNEAQ (reference sequence). Trimming pared 1 base from V and 0 bases from J, leaving 13 bases between. The CDR3 is 16 residues long.